This is a list of T cell receptor beta chains from one sample in a study of T cells after yellow fever vaccination. MiXCR, applied by TCRdb to the 5' RACE reads, yields one record per CDR3 protein. The sample has fewer than 500,000 distinct CDR3 sequences, under 20% seen once. Sequenced here: PBMCs, sampled before the yellow fever booster vaccination. The receptor source for this set is a man aged 18 to 35 who received the YFV17D yellow fever vaccine. CDR3s include the opening cysteine and the closing phenylalanine or tryptophan. D genes are given only for firm matches. Not every row has a clone size; where given, it reads once, few, many or a size class.

>TRBJ2-1|TRBV18|-|TRBD2
TGTGCCAGCTCACCCATGACTAGCGGGTATGAGCAGTTCTTC
CASSPMTSGYEQFF
>TRBJ1-5|TRBV10-3|few|TRBD1
TGTGCCATCAGTGGTACCGGGACAGGGCTCCCCCAGCATTTT
CAISGTGTGLPQHF
>TRBJ1-1|TRBV19|many|-
TGTGCCAGTAGTCCCCAGGGCCCCACTGAAGCTTTCTTT
CASSPQGPTEAFF
>TRBJ2-5|TRBV7-2|-|-
TGTGCCAGCAGCCCTGGGGGGAGGAACCAAGAGACCCAGTACTTC
CASSPGGRNQETQYF
>TRBJ1-6|TRBV7-8|-|TRBD1
TGTGCCAGCAGCTTCAGGGGGCAGGGGGCTTCACCCCTCCACTTT
CASSFRGQGASPLHF
>TRBJ2-7|TRBV12-3/TRBV12-4|-|TRBD1
TGTGCCAGCACCTTCGGGACAGGGTCGACCGAGCAGTACTTC
CASTFGTGSTEQYF
>TRBJ1-5|TRBV5-1|once|-
TGCGCCAGCAGCTCCGAAGGGAATCAGCCCCAGCATTTT
CASSSEGNQPQHF
>TRBJ1-5|TRBV20-1|-|-
TGCAGTGCCATGACAGATTATAATCAGCCCCAGCATTTT
CSAMTDYNQPQHF
>TRBJ1-2|TRBV6-2/TRBV6-3|few|-
TGTGCCAGCAGCAATACCAGGACACATGGCTACACCTTC
CASSNTRTHGYTF
>TRBJ2-2|TRBV29-1|-|-
TGCAGCGTTGTCGTTTCCGGGGAGCTGTTTTTT
CSVVVSGELFF
>TRBJ1-2|TRBV5-4|-|-
TGTGCCAGCAGCTTGTATACAGGTGGCTACACCTTC
CASSLYTGGYTF
>TRBJ1-3|TRBV20-1|-|TRBD1
TGCAGTGCTAGAGATAGGGGGCTATCTGGAAACACCATATATTTT
CSARDRGLSGNTIYF
>TRBJ1-2|TRBV19|-|TRBD1
TGTGCCAGTAGTAGTTATCTAAGTGGGACAGCGGATGGCTACACCTTC
CASSSYLSGTADGYTF
>TRBJ1-1|TRBV5-1|many|-
TGCGCCAGCAGCTTGGCGATCGGGGCGAACACTGAAGCTTTCTTT
CASSLAIGANTEAFF